The TCR beta chain under discussion was sequenced for a study of stem cell transplantation in POMP-related autoinflammatory disease. Study-level results: Patients with PRAID showed a restricted number of unique TRB V-J gene pairings. A trend toward lower repertoire diversity and greater clonality appeared in every analyzed T-cell subset of PRAID patients.

Some clones are missing from TCRdb's copy, which holds only in-frame ones; the method was immunoSEQ multiplex PCR. Among about 32,000 clones listed, 80% to 90% were seen once. Turning to this clone: As yet, its antigen is unknown.

PRAID featured immunodeficiency plus autoinflammation. The material was CD4+ T cells from PBMCs, obtained before stem cell transplantation. This sequence was found in a human donor with POMP-related autoinflammation and immune dysregulation (PRAID).

In nucleotides, the CDR3 is TGTGCCAGTAGTCCGGGCACAGATACGCAGTATTTT. Amino acids: CASSPGTDTQYF. The chain employs TRBV19 and TRBJ2-3, with D unclear. V lost 5 bases to trimming and J lost 1 base, with 4 bases between them. Germline loops: CDR1 LNHDA, CDR2 SQIVND (reference sequence). The CDR3 has 12 residues.